This TCR beta chain was captured by sequencing in a study of T-cell memory formation after mild COVID-19. MiXCR, applied by TCRdb to the 5' RACE reads, yields one record per CDR3 protein. The sample lists 270,000 or so distinct CDR3 sequences; more than 15% were seen once. The CDR3 runs 12 residues. V was trimmed by 5 bases and J by 10 bases, leaving 15 bases between them. Germline V gene data show CDR1 as DFQATT and CDR2 as SNEGSKA (reference sequence). In this sample, this clonotype turned up a few times. The clonotype was recovered from a man between 18 and 29 years old who had mild COVID-19 (a few samples of this study predate the infection). Cell type and time point are not known. The sequencing sample was made of PBMCs or a T cell subset sorted from them (not recorded which). This chain uses TRBV20-1 with TRBJ2-1; no reliable D call. The chain's CDR3 is CSAHSGGSEQFF. The DNA for the CDR3 is TGCAGTGCTCACTCGGGTGGATCCGAGCAGTTCTTC.